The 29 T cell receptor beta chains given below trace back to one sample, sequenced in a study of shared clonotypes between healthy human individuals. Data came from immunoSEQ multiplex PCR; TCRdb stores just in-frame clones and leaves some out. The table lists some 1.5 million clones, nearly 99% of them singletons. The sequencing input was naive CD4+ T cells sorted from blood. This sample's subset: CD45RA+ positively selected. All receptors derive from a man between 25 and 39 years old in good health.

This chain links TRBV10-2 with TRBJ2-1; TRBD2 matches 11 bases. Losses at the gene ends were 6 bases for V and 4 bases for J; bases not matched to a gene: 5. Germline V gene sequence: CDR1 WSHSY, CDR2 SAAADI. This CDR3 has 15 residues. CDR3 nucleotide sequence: TGCGCCAGCAGGTTCGGGACTAGCGGATACAATGAGCAGTTCTTC. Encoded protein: CASRFGTSGYNEQFF.

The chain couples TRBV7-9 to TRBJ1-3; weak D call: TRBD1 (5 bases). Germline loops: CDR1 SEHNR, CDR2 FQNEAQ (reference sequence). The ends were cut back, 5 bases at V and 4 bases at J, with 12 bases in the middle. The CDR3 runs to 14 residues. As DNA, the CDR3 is TGTGCCAGCAGCGACCGGGACGAGGGAAACACCATATATTTT. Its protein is CASSDRDEGNTIYF.

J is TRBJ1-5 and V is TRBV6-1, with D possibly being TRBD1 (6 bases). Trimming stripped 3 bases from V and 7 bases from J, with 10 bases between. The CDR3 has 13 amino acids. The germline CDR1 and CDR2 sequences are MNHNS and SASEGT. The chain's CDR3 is CASSDRGEQPQHF. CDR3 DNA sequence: TGTGCCAGCAGTGACAGGGGTGAACAGCCCCAGCATTTT.

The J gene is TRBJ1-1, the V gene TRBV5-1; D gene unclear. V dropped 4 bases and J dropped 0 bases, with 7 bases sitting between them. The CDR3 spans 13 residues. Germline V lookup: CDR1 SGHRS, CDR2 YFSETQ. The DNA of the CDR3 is TGCGCCAGCAGCCCACTTATGAACACTGAAGCTTTCTTT. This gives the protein CASSPLMNTEAFF.

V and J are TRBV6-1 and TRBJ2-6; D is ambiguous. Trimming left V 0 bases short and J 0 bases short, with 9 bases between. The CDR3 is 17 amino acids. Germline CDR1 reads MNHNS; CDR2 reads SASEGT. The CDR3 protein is CASSEATGYSGANVLTF. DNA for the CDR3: TGTGCCAGCAGTGAAGCGACGGGCTACTCTGGGGCCAACGTCCTGACTTTC.

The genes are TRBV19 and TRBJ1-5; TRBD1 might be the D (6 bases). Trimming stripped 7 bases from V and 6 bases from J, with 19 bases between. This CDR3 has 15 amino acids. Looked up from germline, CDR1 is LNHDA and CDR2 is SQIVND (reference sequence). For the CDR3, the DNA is TGTGCCAGTACTCCCGACAGGAATGATGGTCAGCCCCAGCATTTT. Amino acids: CASTPDRNDGQPQHF.

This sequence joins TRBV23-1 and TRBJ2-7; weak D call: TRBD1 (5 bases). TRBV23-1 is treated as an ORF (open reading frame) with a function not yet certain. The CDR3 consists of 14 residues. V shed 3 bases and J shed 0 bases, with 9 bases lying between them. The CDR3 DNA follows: TGCGCCAGCAGTCAGGGGCAGGGCTCCTACGAGCAGTACTTC. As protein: CASSQGQGSYEQYF.

The DNA for the CDR3 is TGTGCCAGCAGCTTAGGGGACTTTTCCTACGAGCAGTACTTC. Translating it yields CASSLGDFSYEQYF. The rearrangement uses TRBV7-2 and TRBJ2-7; perhaps TRBD2 as D (6 bases). CDR1 is SGHTA, CDR2 FQGNSA, per germline. Between the trimmed V and J ends, which lost 1 base and 1 base, there was a span of 8 bases. This CDR3 contains 14 residues.

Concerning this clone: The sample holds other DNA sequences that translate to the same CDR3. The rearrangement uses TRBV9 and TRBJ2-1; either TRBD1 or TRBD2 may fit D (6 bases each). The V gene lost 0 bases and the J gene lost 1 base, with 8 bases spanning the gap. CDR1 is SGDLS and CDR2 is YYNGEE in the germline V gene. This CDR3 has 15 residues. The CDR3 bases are TGTGCCAGCAGCGTAGGAGGGGGGTCCTACAATGAGCAGTTCTTC. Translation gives CASSVGGGSYNEQFF.

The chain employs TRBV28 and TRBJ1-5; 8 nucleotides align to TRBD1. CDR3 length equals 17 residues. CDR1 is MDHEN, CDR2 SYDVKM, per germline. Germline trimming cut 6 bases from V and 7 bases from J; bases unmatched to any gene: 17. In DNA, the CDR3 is TGTGCCAGCAGCCCATATCACGGACAGGGCGGGATCCAGCCCCAGCATTTT. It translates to CASSPYHGQGGIQPQHF.

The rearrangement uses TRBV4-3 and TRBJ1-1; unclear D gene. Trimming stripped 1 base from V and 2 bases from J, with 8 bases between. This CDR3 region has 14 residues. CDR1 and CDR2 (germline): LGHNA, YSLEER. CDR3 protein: CASSQGTANTEAFF. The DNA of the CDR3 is TGCGCCAGCAGCCAAGGGACGGCTAACACTGAAGCTTTCTTT.

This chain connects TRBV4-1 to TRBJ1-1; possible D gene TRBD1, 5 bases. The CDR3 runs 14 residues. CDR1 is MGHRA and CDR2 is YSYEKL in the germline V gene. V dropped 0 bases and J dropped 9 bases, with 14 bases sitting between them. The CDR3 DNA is TGCGCCAGCAGCCAAGATATCCAGGGCGAAAAAGCTTTCTTT. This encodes CASSQDIQGEKAFF.

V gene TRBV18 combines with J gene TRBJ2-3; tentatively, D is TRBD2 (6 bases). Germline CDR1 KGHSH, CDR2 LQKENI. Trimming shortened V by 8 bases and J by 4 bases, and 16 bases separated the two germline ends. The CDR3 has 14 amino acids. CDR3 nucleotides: TGTGCCAGCGCAGTTCTGCGGGACCCAGATACGCAGTATTTT. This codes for CASAVLRDPDTQYF.

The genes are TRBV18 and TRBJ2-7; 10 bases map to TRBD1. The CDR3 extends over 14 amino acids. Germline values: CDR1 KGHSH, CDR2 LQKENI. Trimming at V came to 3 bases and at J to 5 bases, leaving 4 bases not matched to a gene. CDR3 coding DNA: TGTGCCAGCTCACCGGGACAGGGGCCCCACGAGCAGTACTTC. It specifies CASSPGQGPHEQYF.

The CDR3 loop is CASSRDRTLEQYF. The CDR3, as DNA: TGTGCCAGCAGTAGGGACAGGACTCTAGAGCAGTACTTC. The chain links TRBV13 to TRBJ2-7; 8 bases map to TRBD1. Trimming at V came to 6 bases and at J to 7 bases, leaving 8 bases not matched to a gene. CDR3 length equals 13 residues. Germline V gene lookup returns CDR1 PRHDT and CDR2 FYEKMQ (reference sequence).

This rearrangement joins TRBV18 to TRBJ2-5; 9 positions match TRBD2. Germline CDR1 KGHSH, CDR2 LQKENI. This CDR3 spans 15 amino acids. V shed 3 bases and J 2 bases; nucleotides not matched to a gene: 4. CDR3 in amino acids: CASSPAGGRQETQYF. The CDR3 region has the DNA TGTGCCAGCTCACCGGCGGGAGGGCGTCAAGAGACCCAGTACTTC.

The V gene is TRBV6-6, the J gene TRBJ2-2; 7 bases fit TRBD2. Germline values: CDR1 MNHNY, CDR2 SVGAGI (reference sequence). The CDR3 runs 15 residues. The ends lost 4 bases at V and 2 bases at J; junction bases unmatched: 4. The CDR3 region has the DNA TGTGCCAGCAGTTCTAGCGGAGTCAACACCGGGGAGCTGTTTTTT. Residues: CASSSSGVNTGELFF.

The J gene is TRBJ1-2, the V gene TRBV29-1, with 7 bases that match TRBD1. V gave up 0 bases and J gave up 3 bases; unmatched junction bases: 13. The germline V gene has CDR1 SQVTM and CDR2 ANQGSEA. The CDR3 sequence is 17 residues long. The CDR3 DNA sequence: TGCAGCGTTGAAGAAAACCGGGACAGACGCCGCTACTATGGCTACACCTTC. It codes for CSVEENRDRRRYYGYTF.

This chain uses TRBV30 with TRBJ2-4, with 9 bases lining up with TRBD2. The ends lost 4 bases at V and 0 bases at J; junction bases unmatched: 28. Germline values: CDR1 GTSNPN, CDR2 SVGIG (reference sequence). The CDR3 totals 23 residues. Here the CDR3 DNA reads TGTGCCTGGAACCGAGGGAGGGGCCATTCTAGCGGGAAAGACCTCCTAGCCAAAAACATTCAGTACTTC. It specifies CAWNRGRGHSSGKDLLAKNIQYF.

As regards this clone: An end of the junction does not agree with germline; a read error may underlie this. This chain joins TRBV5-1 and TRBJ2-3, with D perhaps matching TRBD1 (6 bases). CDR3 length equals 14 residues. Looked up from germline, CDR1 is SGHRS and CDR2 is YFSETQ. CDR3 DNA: TGCGCCAGCAGGTTGGACAGCTTCACAGATACGCAGTATTTT. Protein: CASRLDSFTDTQYF.

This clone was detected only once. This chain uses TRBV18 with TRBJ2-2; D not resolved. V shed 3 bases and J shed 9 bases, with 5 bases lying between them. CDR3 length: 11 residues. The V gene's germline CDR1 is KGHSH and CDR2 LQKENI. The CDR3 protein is CASSPGRELFF. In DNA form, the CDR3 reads TGTGCCAGCTCACCGGGCCGGGAGCTGTTTTTT.

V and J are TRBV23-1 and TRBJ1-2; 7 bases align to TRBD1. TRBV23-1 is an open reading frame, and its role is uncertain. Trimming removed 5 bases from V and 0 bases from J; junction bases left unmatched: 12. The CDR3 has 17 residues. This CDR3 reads CASSSRNRGEANYGYTF. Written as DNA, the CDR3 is TGCGCCAGCAGTTCCCGAAACAGGGGAGAAGCTAACTATGGCTACACCTTC.

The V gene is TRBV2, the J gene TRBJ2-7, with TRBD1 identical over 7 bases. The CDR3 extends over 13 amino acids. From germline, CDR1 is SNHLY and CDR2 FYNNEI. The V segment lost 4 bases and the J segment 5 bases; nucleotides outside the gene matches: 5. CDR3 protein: CASSGDSVDEQYF. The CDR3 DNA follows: TGTGCCAGCAGTGGGGACAGCGTCGACGAGCAGTACTTC.

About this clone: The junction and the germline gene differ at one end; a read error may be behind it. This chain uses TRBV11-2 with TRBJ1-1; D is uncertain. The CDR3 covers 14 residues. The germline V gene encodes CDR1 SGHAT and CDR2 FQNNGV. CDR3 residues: CASSIERRFTEAFF. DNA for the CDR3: TGTGCCAGCAGCATAGAAAGACGTTTTACTGAAGCTTTCTTT.

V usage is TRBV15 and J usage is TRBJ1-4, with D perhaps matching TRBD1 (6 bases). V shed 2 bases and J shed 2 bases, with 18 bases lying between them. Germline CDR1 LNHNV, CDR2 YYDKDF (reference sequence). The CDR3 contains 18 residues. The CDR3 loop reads CATSRTPVSGGTNEKLFF. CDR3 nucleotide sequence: TGTGCCACCAGCAGAACCCCGGTGTCCGGGGGCACTAATGAAAAACTGTTTTTT.

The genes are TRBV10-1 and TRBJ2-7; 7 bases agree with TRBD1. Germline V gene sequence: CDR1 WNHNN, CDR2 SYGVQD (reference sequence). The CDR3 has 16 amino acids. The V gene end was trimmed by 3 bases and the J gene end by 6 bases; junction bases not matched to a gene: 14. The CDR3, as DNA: TGCGCCAGCAGTGATACCGGGACAGTGAAGATTGGCGAGCAGTACTTC. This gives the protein CASSDTGTVKIGEQYF.

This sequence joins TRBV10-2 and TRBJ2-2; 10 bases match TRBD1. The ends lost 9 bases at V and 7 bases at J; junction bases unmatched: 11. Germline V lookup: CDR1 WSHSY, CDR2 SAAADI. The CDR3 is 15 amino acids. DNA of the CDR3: TGCGCCAGTTGCCTTAGACAGGGGGCCGGCGGGGAGCTGTTTTTT. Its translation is CASCLRQGAGGELFF.

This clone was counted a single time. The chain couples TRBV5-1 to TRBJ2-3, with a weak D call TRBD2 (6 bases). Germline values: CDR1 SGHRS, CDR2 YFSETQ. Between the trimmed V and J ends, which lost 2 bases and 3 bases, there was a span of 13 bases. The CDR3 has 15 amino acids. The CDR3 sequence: CASSFAGPGTDTQYF. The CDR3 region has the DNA TGCGCCAGCAGCTTCGCGGGGCCTGGAACAGATACGCAGTATTTT.

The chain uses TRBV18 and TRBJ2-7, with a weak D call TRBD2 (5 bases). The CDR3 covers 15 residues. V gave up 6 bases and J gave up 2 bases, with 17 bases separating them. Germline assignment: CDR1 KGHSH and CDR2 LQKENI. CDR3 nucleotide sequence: TGTGCCAGCTCGCCGTGGGGAGACACCGCCTACGAGCAGTACTTC. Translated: CASSPWGDTAYEQYF.